This T cell receptor beta chain was sequenced in a study of blood T cell repertoires in COVID-19. Looking at the study overall: PBMCs, B-cell-depleted T cells, or T cells provided the cDNA or gDNA that made up the material.

Germline values: CDR1 SGHNT, CDR2 YYREEE (reference sequence). CDR3 size: 16 residues. V shed 3 bases, J shed 0 bases, and the junction held 5 bases outside the gene matches. The authors' processing: How many nucleated cells were present was estimated from reference gene primer amplification. Measured with immunoSEQ multiplex PCR; TCRdb has only the in-frame clones, and not every one. V, J and clone size are those of that table, while D and trimming were read from the DNA. Of 120,000 or so clones detected, 88% appear once; the ten largest clones hold 1.5%. This sequence was found in a human donor in a cohort sampled during active COVID-19. The rearrangement links TRBV5-4 to TRBJ2-2, with TRBD1 matching over 7 bases. The sample taken for sequencing was peripheral blood. Here the CDR3 reads CASSSLGTANTGELFF. The CDR3, as DNA: TGTGCCAGCAGCTCGTTAGGGACAGCGAACACCGGGGAGCTGTTTTTT.